This T cell receptor beta chain was identified in a study of CD8 T cells in Susac syndrome. Trimming at V came to 3 bases and at J to 7 bases, leaving 3 bases not matched to a gene. The CDR3 covers 11 residues. Germline V gene lookup returns CDR1 DFQATT and CDR2 SNEGSKA (reference sequence). After extraction with the RNeasy kit, about 0.5 to 1 ug of the RNA was reverse transcribed using random hexamers. TCRdb itself ran the immunoSEQ multiplex PCR reads through MiXCR, one entry per CDR3 protein. The repertoire has 150,000 to 200,000 distinct CDR3 sequences, roughly 92% of them found once; the top ten carry about 0.088%.

The chain couples TRBV20-1 to TRBJ2-7; TRBD2 matches 7 bases. The receptor's source is a human donor with multiple sclerosis. The source material was CD4+ T cells from PBMCs. CDR3 DNA sequence: TGCAGTGCTAGGTGGGGGGGGGAGCAGTACTTC. The encoded protein is CSARWGGEQYF.